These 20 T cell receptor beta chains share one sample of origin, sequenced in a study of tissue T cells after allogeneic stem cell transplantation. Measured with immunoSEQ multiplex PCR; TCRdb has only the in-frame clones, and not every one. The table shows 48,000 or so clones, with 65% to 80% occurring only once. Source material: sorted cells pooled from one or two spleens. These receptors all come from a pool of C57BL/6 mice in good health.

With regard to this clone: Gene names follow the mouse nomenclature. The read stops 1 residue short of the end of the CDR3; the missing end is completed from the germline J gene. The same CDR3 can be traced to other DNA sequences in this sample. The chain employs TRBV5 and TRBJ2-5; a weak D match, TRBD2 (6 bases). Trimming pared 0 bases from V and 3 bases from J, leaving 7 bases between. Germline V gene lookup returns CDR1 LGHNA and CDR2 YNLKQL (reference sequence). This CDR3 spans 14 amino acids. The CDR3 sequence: CASSQDWGQDTQYF. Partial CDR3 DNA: TGTGCCAGCAGCCAAGACTGGGGTCAAGACACCCAGTAC.

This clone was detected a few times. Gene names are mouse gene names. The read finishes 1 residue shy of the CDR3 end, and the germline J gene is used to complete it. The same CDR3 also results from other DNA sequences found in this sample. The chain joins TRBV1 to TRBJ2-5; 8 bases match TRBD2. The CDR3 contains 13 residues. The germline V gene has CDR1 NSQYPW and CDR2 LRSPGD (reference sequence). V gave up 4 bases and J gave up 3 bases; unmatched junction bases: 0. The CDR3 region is CTCSGTGQDTQYF. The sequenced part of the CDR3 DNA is TGCACCTGCAGTGGGACTGGGCAAGACACCCAGTAC.

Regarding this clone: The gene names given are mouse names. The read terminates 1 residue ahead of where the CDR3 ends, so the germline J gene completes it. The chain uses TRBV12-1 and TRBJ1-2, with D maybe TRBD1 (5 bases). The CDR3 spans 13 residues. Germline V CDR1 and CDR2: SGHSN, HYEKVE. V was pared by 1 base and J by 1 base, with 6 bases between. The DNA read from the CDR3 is TGTGCCAGCTCTCTTACAGGAAACTCCGACTACACC. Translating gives CASSLTGNSDYT. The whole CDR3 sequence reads CASSLTGNSDYTF.

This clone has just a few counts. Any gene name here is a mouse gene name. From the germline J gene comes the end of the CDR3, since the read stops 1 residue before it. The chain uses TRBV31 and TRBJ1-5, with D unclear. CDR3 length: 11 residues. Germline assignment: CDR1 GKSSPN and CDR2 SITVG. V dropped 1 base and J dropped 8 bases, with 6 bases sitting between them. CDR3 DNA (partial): TGTGCCTGGAGTCGGGGAGAGGCTCCGCTT. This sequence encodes CAWSRGEAPL. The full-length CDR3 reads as CAWSRGEAPLF.

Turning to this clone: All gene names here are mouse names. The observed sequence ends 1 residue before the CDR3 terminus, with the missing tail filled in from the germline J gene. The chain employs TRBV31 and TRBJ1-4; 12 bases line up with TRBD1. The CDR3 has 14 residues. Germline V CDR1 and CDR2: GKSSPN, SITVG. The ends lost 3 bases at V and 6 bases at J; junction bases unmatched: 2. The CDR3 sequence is CAWSRDRGHERLFF. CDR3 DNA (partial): TGTGCCTGGAGCCGGGACAGGGGGCACGAAAGATTATTT.

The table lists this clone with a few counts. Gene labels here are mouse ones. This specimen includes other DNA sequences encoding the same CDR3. CDR3 in amino acids: CASGGLGYEQYF. The CDR3 DNA, read in part, is TGTGCCAGCGGTGGACTGGGATATGAACAGTAC. The rearrangement links TRBV13-2 to TRBJ2-7, with 7 bases that match TRBD2. The read ends 1 residue shy of where the CDR3 ends; the end is completed using the germline J gene. V dropped 3 bases and J dropped 4; count of bases not matched to a gene: 1. The germline V gene has CDR1 NNHNN and CDR2 SYGAGS (reference sequence). The CDR3 loop spans 12 amino acids.

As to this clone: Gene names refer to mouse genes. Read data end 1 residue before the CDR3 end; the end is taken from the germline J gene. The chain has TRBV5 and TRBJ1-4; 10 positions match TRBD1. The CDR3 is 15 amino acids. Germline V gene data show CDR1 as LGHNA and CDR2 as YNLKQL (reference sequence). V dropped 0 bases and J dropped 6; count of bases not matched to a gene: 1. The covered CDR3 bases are TGTGCCAGCAGCCAAGACGGGACAGGGGACGAAAGATTATTT. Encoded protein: CASSQDGTGDERLF. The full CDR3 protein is CASSQDGTGDERLFF.

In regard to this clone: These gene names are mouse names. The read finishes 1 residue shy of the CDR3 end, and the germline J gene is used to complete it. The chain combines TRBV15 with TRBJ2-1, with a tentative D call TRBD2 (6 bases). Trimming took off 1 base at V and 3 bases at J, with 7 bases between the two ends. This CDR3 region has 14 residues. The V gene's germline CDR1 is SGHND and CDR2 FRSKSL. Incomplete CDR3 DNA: TGTGCCAGCAGTTTAGACTGGGTCTATGCTGAGCAGTTC. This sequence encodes CASSLDWVYAEQF. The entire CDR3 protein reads CASSLDWVYAEQFF.

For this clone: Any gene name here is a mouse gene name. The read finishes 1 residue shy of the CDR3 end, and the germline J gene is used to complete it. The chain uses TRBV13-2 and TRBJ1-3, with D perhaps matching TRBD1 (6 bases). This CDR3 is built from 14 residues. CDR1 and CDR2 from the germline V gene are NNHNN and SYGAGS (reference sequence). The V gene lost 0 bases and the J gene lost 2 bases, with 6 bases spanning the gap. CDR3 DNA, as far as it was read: TGTGCCAGCGGTGATGAGGGGGCTGGAAATACGCTCTAT. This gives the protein CASGDEGAGNTLY. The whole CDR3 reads CASGDEGAGNTLYF.

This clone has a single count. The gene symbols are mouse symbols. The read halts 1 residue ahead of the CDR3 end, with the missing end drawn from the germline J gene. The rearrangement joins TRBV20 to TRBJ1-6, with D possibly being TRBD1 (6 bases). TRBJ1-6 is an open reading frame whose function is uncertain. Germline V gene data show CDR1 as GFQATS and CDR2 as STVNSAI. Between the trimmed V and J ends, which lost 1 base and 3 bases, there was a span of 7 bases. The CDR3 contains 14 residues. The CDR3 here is CGARGDNYNSPLYF. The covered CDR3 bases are TGTGGTGCTAGGGGGGACAACTATAATTCGCCCCTCTAC.

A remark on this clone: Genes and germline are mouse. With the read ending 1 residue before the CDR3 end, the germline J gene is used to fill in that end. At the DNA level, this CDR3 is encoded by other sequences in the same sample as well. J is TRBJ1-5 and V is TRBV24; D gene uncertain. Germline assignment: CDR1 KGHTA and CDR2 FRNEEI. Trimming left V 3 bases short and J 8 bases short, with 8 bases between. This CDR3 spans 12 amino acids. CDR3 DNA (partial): TGTGCCAGCAGTCTAGGAGGAGAGGCTCCGCTT. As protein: CASSLGGEAPL. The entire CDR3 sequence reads CASSLGGEAPLF.

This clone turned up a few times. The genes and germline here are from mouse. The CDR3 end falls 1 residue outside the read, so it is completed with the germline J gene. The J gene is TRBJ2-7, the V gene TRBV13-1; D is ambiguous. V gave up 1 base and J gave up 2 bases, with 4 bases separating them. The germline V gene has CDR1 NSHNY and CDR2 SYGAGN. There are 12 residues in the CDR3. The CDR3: CASSDSAYEQYF. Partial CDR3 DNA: TGTGCCAGCAGTGATTCTGCCTATGAACAGTAC.

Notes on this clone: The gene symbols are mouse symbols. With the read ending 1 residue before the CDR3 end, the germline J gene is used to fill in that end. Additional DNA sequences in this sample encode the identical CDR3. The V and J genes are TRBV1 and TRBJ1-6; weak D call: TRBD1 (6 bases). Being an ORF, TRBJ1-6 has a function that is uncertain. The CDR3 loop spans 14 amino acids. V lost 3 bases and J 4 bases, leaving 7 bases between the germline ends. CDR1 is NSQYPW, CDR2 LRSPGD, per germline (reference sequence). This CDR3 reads CTCSAGQYNSPLYF. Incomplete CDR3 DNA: TGCACCTGCAGTGCGGGACAATATAATTCGCCCCTCTAC.

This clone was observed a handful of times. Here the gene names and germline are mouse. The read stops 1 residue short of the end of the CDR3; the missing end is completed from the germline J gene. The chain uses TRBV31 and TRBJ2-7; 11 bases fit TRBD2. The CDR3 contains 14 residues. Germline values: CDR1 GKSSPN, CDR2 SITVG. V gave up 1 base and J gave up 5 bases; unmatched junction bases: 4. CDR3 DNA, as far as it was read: TGTGCCTGGAGTCGTTCGACTGGGGGGGATGAACAGTAC. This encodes CAWSRSTGGDEQY. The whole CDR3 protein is CAWSRSTGGDEQYF.

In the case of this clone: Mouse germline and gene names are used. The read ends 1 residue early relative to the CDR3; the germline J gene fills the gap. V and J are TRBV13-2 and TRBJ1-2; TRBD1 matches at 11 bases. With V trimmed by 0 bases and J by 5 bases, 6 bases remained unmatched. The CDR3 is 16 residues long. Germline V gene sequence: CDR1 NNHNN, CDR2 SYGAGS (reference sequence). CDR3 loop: CASGDAGTGGHSDYTF. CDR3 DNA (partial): TGTGCCAGCGGTGATGCAGGGACAGGGGGGCATTCCGACTACACC.

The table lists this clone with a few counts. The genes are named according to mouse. The CDR3 protein is CASSLDNTLYF. The covered CDR3 bases are TGTGCAAGCAGCTTAGATAATACGCTCTAT. The chain recombines TRBV16 with TRBJ1-3, with D hard to call. The observed sequence ends 1 residue before the CDR3 terminus, with the missing tail filled in from the germline J gene. Trimming pared 0 bases from V and 7 bases from J, leaving 1 base between. This CDR3 is 11 amino acids long. Germline V gene data show CDR1 as SGHSA and CDR2 as FRNQAP.

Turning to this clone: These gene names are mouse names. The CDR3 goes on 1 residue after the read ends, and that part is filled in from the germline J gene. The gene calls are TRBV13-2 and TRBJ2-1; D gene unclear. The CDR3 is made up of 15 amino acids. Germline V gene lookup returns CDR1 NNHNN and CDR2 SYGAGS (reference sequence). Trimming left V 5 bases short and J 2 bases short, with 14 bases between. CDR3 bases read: TGTGCCAGCGGGGCGGCGGGCGGGGACTATGCTGAGCAGTTC. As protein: CASGAAGGDYAEQF. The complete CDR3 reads CASGAAGGDYAEQFF.

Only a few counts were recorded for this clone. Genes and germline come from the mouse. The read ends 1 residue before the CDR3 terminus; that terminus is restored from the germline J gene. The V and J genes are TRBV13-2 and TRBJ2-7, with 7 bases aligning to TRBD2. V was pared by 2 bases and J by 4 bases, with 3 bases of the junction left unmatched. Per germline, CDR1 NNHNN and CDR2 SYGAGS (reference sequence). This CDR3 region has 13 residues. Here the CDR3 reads CASGDGWGYEQYF. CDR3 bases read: TGTGCCAGCGGTGACGGCTGGGGGTATGAACAGTAC.

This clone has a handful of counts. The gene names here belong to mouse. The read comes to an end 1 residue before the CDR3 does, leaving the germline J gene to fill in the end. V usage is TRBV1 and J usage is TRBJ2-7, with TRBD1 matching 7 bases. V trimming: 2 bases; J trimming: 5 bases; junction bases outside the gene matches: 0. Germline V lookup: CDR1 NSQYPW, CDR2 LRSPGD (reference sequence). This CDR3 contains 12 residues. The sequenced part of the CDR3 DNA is TGCACCTGCAGTGCAACAGGGGATGAACAGTAC. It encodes CTCSATGDEQY. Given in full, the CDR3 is CTCSATGDEQYF. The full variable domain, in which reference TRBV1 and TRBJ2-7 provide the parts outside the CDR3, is VTLLEQNPRWRLVPRGQAVNLRCILKNSQYPWMSWYQQDLQKQLQWLFTLRSPGDKEVKSLPGADYLATRVTDTELRLQVANMSQGRTLYCTCSATGDEQYFGPGTRLTVL.

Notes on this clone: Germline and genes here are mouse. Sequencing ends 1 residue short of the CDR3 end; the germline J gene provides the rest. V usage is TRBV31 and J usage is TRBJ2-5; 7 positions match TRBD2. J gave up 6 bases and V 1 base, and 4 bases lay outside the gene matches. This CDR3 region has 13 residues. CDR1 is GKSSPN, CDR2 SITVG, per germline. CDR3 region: CAWSPPGGDTQYF. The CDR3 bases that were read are TGTGCCTGGAGTCCCCCGGGGGGGGACACCCAGTAC.